The entry below gives a single TCR beta chain sequence along with its context. CDR3 length equals 15 residues. In germline, CDR1 is MDHEN, CDR2 SYDVKM. V was clipped by 5 bases and J by 3 bases, with 15 bases between them. The authors made TCR beta cDNA from about 500 ng total RNA with a constant-region primer. Libraries of TCR beta came from three nested multiplex PCR rounds with slightly modified ARM-PCR. It was with TRBV1-TRBV30 forward primers and a C-beta reverse primer that the first two PCR rounds were run, at approximately 10 cycles each. TCRdb re-called the multiplex PCR reads through MiXCR, storing one row per CDR3 protein. The sample shows under 45,000 distinct CDR3 sequences, roughly four fifths of them seen only once. This sample is part of a study of tumor-infiltrating lymphocytes in primary liver carcinoma. Without any cell sorting, roughly 20-30 mg of bulk tissue yielded co-extracted RNA and DNA.

Sequencing was carried out using liver tumor tissue from sampling region 4. This sample's subset: tumor region T4, right-lateral pole. The TCR comes from a man aged 35-49 years with primary liver carcinoma and hepatitis B virus infection. This chain uses TRBV28 with TRBJ2-3; D remains unclear. The CDR3 bases are TGTGCCAGCAGTCTCTTGGATAGCATAACAGATACGCAGTATTTT. Translation gives CASSLLDSITDTQYF.